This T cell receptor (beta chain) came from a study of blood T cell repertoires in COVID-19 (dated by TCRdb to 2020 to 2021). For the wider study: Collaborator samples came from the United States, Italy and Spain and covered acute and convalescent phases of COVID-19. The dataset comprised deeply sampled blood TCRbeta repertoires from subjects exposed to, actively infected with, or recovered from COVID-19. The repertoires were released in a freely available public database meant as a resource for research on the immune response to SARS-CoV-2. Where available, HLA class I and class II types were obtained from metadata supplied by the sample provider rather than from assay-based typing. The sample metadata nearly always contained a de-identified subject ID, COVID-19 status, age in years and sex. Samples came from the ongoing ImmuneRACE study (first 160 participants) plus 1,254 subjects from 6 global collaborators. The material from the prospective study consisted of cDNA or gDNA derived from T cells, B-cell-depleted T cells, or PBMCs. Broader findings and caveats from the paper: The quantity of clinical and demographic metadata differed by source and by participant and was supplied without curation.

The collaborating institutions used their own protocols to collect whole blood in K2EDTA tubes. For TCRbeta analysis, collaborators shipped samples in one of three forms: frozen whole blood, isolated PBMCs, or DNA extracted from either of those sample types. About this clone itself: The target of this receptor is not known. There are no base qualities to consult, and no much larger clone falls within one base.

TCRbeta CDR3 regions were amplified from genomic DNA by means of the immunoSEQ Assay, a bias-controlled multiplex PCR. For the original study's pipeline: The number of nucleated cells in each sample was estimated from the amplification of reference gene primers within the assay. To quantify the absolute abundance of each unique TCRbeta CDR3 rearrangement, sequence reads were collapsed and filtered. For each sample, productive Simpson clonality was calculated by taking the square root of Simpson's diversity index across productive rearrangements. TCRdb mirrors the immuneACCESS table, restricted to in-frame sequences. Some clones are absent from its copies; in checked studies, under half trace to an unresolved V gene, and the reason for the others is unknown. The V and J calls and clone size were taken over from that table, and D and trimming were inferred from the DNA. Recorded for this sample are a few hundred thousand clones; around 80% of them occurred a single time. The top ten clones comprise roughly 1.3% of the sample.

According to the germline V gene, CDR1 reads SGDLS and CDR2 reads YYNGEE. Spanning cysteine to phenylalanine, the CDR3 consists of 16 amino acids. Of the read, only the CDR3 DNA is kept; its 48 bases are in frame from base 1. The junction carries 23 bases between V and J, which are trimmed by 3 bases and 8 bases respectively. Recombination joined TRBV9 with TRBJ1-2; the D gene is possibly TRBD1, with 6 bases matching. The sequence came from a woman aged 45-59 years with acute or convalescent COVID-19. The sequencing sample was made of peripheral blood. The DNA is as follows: TGTGCCAGCAGCGCCGGATTAACAGGGAACGGGTTCGGCTACACCTTC. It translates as CASSAGLTGNGFGYTF.